This note documents a single T cell receptor (beta chain) sequence. Its target is unknown. The sample belongs to a study of human T cells and chemical hapten exposure. Findings and limits, study-wide: Expanded TCRs clustered into significantly more large CDR3 similarity groups than controls, the analysis revealed. Every donor had alopecia, and their immune response may therefore differ from healthy people's.

The time point denotes: pre-sensitization, week 0. As to treatment: therapeutic diphenylcyclopropenone sensitization with weekly scalp DPC. Participating donors were patients with alopecia, aged 18 to 70 years, considered appropriate candidates for DPC. Original data processing: Sampled TCR counts reached a median of around 94,000 per sample, with values ranging from roughly 20,000 to 700,000. Each CDR3 protein is one row after TCRdb ran MiXCR on the RACE reads. Here the V and J calls rest on TCRdb's processing, not on the authors' analysis. The sample holds more than 250,000 distinct CDR3 sequences, around 9.3% seen once. This receptor was identified in a woman in her thirties or forties with alopecia areata. Some clones in this sample may be carry-over from other donors' samples. The specimen comprised whole blood, sampled in connection with sensitization to the hapten diphenylcyclopropenone (DPC).

CDR3: CASGNQPYEQYF. Here the CDR3 DNA reads TGTGCCAGCGGTAACCAACCCTACGAGCAGTACTTC. The chain couples TRBV12-3 or TRBV12-4 to TRBJ2-7; no firm D call. The CDR3 has 12 amino acids. V was cut by 8 bases and J by 2 bases, with 10 bases left in between.